This T cell receptor (beta chain) appears in the sequencing data of a study of T cell responses to AZD1222 COVID-19 vaccine (dated by TCRdb to about 2021). For context, the study as a whole: Because spike-specific TCR depth and breadth did not differ between the two schedules, AZD1222 recipients who got a second dose at roughly 4 weeks were pooled with those who got a second dose at roughly 12 weeks. TCR sequencing was performed for over 230 trial participants, of whom about 200 were given two doses of AZD1222 and approximately 25 were given two doses of MenACWY control vaccine. Trial participants were enrolled by age into subgroups of 18-55, 56-69 and 70-plus years, and around 150, 29 and 61 TCR-sequenced participants, respectively, were included in these subgroups.

The CDR3 regions of human TCRbeta chains were subjected to immunosequencing. The authors' analysis ran thus. Repertoire TCRs were checked for matches against a reference library of SARS-CoV-2-specific TCRs that had been generated using the MIRA antigen-specificity platform. Breadth was defined as the fraction of unique TCRs that were SARS-CoV-2-associated. Depth was defined as the fraction of total T cells that were SARS-CoV-2-associated. Each spike-specific TCR was assigned to its reactive spike region and to a CD4 or CD8 class using the MIRA data. Log10-transformed breadth and depth values were compared by one-way ANOVA with Sidak's multiple comparisons tests. In TCRdb, the immuneACCESS table is reduced to in-frame sequences with V and J assigned. These tables do not hold every clone; where another copy was compared, an unresolved V gene accounts for under half, and the others remain unexplained. That table gives V, J and clone size, and the DNA gave D and trimming. The sample records some 120,000 clones, 94% of which are singletons. Clones ranked in the top ten supply approximately 6.3% of the sample.

Results the study describes overall, beyond this receptor: Only a handful of AZD1222 recipients were SARS-CoV-2 seropositive at baseline, limiting conclusions about previously exposed vaccinees. Participants were mostly white British, with more females than males. The authors suggested clonal diversity may have been underestimated. In the small 56-69-year group, the increase in depth fell short of significance, most likely because of low power. Because no samples from the day 14 peak response were available, repertoires could be characterized only after the peak T cell response. Nearly half of unique spike-specific TCRs reportedly recognized epitopes outside regions mutated in the B.1.351 and B.1.1.7 variants. Spike-specific TCR breadth and depth rose significantly after two AZD1222 doses compared with day 0 and with MenACWY recipients. CD4 TCRs associated with the vaccine covered the entire spike protein, and the dominant responses were in regions 160-218 and 743-854.

What the time point label conveys for this sample: baseline before first vaccination. The vaccinee samples were drawn from two UK trials, COV001 and COV002, one of which was a single-blind randomized controlled phase 2/3 trial testing AZD1222 (ChAdOx1 nCoV-19) in healthy adults. Trial participant PBMC samples were collected at day 0 and day 28 after the second dose for TCRbeta chain sequencing. The germline V gene (reference sequence) sets CDR1 to GTSNPN and CDR2 to SVGIG. The cysteine opens and the phenylalanine closes a CDR3 of 14 amino acids. The retained sequence is limited to the CDR3, 42 bases, with the frame set at the first base. Trimming costs V 5 bases and J 1 base, and their ends lie 15 bases apart. Details on this clone: What antigen it recognizes has not been identified. Base qualities are not provided; no much larger clone lies one nucleotide away.

This sequence uses TRBV30 and TRBJ2-7, with the D gene tentatively TRBD1 or TRBD2, based on 5 matching bases in each. The sample in question was peripheral blood, obtained on day 0 of AZD1222 vaccination. The clonotype comes from an adult in good health. The CDR3 region reads CAWGGVYGSYEQYF. In nucleotide form, the sequence is TGTGCCTGGGGGGGTGTCTATGGGTCCTACGAGCAGTACTTC.